The clone carrying this T cell receptor beta chain came up a few times. Its antigen is undetermined. The isolated RNA, all of it, was reverse transcribed, so expressed TCRB transcripts were what got sequenced. Only in-frame clones appear in the TCRdb table, and some are missing; sequencing was by immunoSEQ multiplex PCR. The sample contains some 360,000 clones, roughly 21% of which appear only once. This entry belongs to a study of beta chain features in type 1 diabetes. Findings of the study overall: Type 1 diabetes patients had VDJ junctions that carried fewer insertions and more deletions.

Germline assignment: CDR1 GTSNPN and CDR2 SVGIG (reference sequence). There are 13 residues in the CDR3. With 3 bases removed from V and 4 bases from J, the gap between germline ends came to 12 bases. V and J are TRBV30 and TRBJ1-2; no clear D gene. The sample consisted of naive CD4+ T cells from blood. This receptor was taken from a woman between 18 and 30 years old in good health. This CDR3 is CAWSQASRYGYTF. Written as DNA, the CDR3 is TGTGCCTGGAGCCAGGCGTCCCGCTATGGCTACACCTTC.